This section outlines one T cell receptor beta chain sequence together with its context. The germline V gene encodes CDR1 MNHEY and CDR2 SVGAGI. This CDR3 contains 15 residues. V dropped 2 bases and J dropped 4; count of bases not matched to a gene: 6. Source study methods: Counts of nucleated cells, estimated from reference gene primer amplification, were obtained. The protocol was immunoSEQ multiplex PCR, while the TCRdb copy is restricted to in-frame clones and leaves out a portion. The V and J calls and clone size were taken over from that table, and D and trimming were inferred from the DNA. The table records about 140,000 clones, approximately 84% of them present only once. This sample was included in a study of blood T cell repertoires in COVID-19. Overall study: Acute and convalescent COVID-19 samples came from the United States, Italy and Spain. Sample material is recorded as cDNA or gDNA derived from T cells, B-cell-depleted T cells, or PBMCs.

The receptor's source is a human donor in a cohort sampled during active COVID-19. The V call is TRBV6-5, the J call TRBJ2-7; 9 bases align to TRBD2. Source material: peripheral blood. The CDR3 nucleotides read TGTGCCAGCAGTTACCGCGGGGGGGGCGCATACGAGCAGTACTTC. Translating it yields CASSYRGGGAYEQYF.